This TCR beta chain was recovered during a study of beta chain features in type 1 diabetes. Findings and limits, study-wide: People with Type 1 diabetes carried modestly yet significantly shorter TCRB CDR3s in all four CD4+ subsets.

Sequencing targeted expressed TCRB transcripts, as all isolated RNA had been reverse transcribed. Produced via immunoSEQ multiplex PCR; TCRdb's table is partial and in-frame only. The table has 150,000 or so clones, about 63% seen once. Comments on this clone: Its antigen is as yet unknown.

Germline V gene lookup returns CDR1 PRHDT and CDR2 FYEKMQ (reference sequence). CDR3 length: 14 amino acids. V was shortened by 5 bases and J by 7 bases, with 17 bases between the two germline ends. The chain joins TRBV13 to TRBJ2-5; D possibly corresponds to TRBD2 (6 bases). Input material: naive CD4+ T cells from blood. This receptor was obtained from a man aged 25 to 45 with type 1 diabetes. CDR3 coding DNA: TGTGCCAGCAGCCCCGGGCGGGACCAGGGGACCCAGTACTTC. This gives the protein CASSPGRDQGTQYF.